These 22 T cell receptor beta chains were all obtained from the same sample, sequenced in a study of blood T cell repertoires in COVID-19. Measured with immunoSEQ multiplex PCR; TCRdb has only the in-frame clones, and not every one. This table has over 200,000 clones, approximately 84% appearing once. The sequencing input was peripheral blood. The receptors here all came from a man older than 75 with acute or convalescent COVID-19.

The CDR3 region is CASSLVGQSGELFF. CDR3 DNA sequence: TGCGCCAGCAGCTTGGTCGGACAGTCCGGGGAGCTGTTTTTT. The chain couples TRBV5-1 to TRBJ2-2, with a possible D match to TRBD1 (6 bases). The CDR3 has 14 residues. Germline loops: CDR1 SGHRS, CDR2 YFSETQ. V dropped 0 bases and J dropped 6 bases, with 9 bases sitting between them.

CDR3 DNA: TGTGCCAGCAGTGAAGGAGCGGGAGTGGGGAATGAGCAGTTCTTC. It codes for CASSEGAGVGNEQFF. V gene TRBV6-4 combines with J gene TRBJ2-1; 8 nucleotides agree with TRBD2. The CDR3 extends over 15 amino acids. Germline CDR1 MRHNA, CDR2 SNTAGT. Germline trimming cut 3 bases from V and 7 bases from J; bases unmatched to any gene: 8.

The rearrangement links TRBV7-3 to TRBJ2-1; the match to TRBD2 covers 13 bases. The J segment lost 7 bases and the V segment lost 5 bases, leaving 11 bases of the junction unmatched. The CDR3 runs 17 residues. Germline V gives CDR1 SGHTA, CDR2 FQGTGA. CDR3 amino acids: CASSPLPGTSGMNEQFF. The CDR3 coding sequence is TGTGCCAGCAGCCCACTTCCGGGGACTAGCGGGATGAATGAGCAGTTCTTC. Together with reference TRBV7-3 and TRBJ2-1, the CDR3 gives the full variable domain: GAGVSQTPSNKVTEKGKYVELRCDPISGHTALYWYRQSLGQGPEFLIYFQGTGAADDSGLPNDRFFAVRPEGSVSTLKIQRTERGDSAVYLCASSPLPGTSGMNEQFFGPGTRLTVL.

V gene TRBV4-1 combines with J gene TRBJ2-1; 9 bases align to TRBD2. J was trimmed by 9 bases and V by 7 bases; bases with no gene match: 10. CDR3 size: 14 residues. Germline loops: CDR1 MGHRA, CDR2 YSYEKL. The DNA for the CDR3 is TGCGCCAGCACTCCGGGACTAGCATTTGGTGAGCAGTTCTTC. Its protein is CASTPGLAFGEQFF.

The chain links TRBV7-8 to TRBJ2-7, with TRBD2 identical over 11 bases. CDR3 length equals 15 residues. Trimming removed 5 bases from V and 3 bases from J; junction bases left unmatched: 6. The germline V gene encodes CDR1 SGHVS and CDR2 FQNEAQ. The DNA for the CDR3 is TGTGCCAGCAGCCCTACTAGCGGGAGCTTCTACGAGCAGTACGTC. Translated, it gives CASSPTSGSFYEQYV.

The gene calls are TRBV2 and TRBJ1-4, with D unresolved. The V end was cut by 4 bases, the J end by 3 bases, with 12 bases between. The CDR3 length is 15 residues. Looked up from germline, CDR1 is SNHLY and CDR2 is FYNNEI. The CDR3 here is CASSVSDGANEKLFF. In DNA, the CDR3 is TGTGCCAGCAGTGTTTCAGATGGTGCTAATGAAAAACTGTTTTTT.

In nucleotides, the CDR3 is TGTGCCAGTAGTATAGCGGGAGGTACCTACGAGCAGTACTTC. Protein: CASSIAGGTYEQYF. This chain joins TRBV19 and TRBJ2-7, with 7 bases aligning to TRBD2. The ends lost 1 base at V and 2 bases at J; junction bases unmatched: 2. Germline V lookup: CDR1 LNHDA, CDR2 SQIVND (reference sequence). The CDR3 has 14 amino acids.

V is TRBV14 and J is TRBJ2-1; 9 bases agree with TRBD2. CDR1 SGHDN and CDR2 FVKESK come from the germline V gene. The CDR3 contains 17 residues. The trim removed 3 bases at V and 6 bases at J, leaving 12 bases unmatched. The CDR3 DNA reads TGTGCCAGCAGCCAGGCCTTTTTTGGGACTAGCTTCAATGAGCAGTTCTTC. It specifies CASSQAFFGTSFNEQFF. The full variable domain, with the rest looked up from reference TRBV14 and TRBJ2-1, is EAGVTQFPSHSVIEKGQTVTLRCDPISGHDNLYWYRRVMGKEIKFLLHFVKESKQDESGMPNNRFLAERTGGTYSTLKVQPAELEDSGVYFCASSQAFFGTSFNEQFFGPGTRLTVL.

The chain carries TRBV11-3 and TRBJ1-4; D unclear. Germline loops: CDR1 SGHNT, CDR2 YENEEA. This CDR3 is built from 14 residues. Trimming took 5 bases from V and 4 from J, leaving 11 bases between them. CDR3 bases: TGTGCCAGCAGCCTAGGAGGGTTTAATGAAAAACTGTTTTTT. Encoded protein: CASSLGGFNEKLFF.

The chain recombines TRBV5-1 with TRBJ2-7; 7 bases agree with TRBD1. The CDR3 spans 15 residues. Unmatched junction bases numbered 13, after V lost 6 bases and J lost 4 bases. CDR1 is SGHRS, CDR2 YFSETQ, per germline. CDR3 region: CASINRGKNGYEQYF. CDR3 nucleotide sequence: TGCGCCAGCATTAACAGGGGCAAAAACGGATACGAGCAGTACTTC. Full variable domain (missing parts from reference TRBV5-1 and TRBJ2-7): KAGVTQTPRYLIKTRGQQVTLSCSPISGHRSVSWYQQTPGQGLQFLFEYFSETQRNKGNFPGRFSGRQFSNSRSEMNVSTLELGDSALYLCASINRGKNGYEQYFGPGTRLTVT.

This rearrangement joins TRBV6-5 to TRBJ1-4; D gene uncertain. CDR3 length: 12 residues. Germline values: CDR1 MNHEY, CDR2 SVGAGI. Deletions cut 8 bases from V and 7 bases from J, with 11 bases between. The CDR3 DNA follows: TGTGCCAGCGGATTGCGGGGTGAAAAACTGTTTTTT. This gives the protein CASGLRGEKLFF.

This sequence joins TRBV25-1 and TRBJ1-6; D is unclear. This CDR3 has 16 residues. Germline assignment: CDR1 MGHDK and CDR2 SYGVNS. The ends were cut back, 2 bases at V and 0 bases at J, with 8 bases in the middle. The CDR3: CASSETLSSYNSPLHF. DNA of the CDR3: TGTGCCAGCAGTGAAACCCTGAGCTCCTATAATTCACCCCTCCACTTT.

This chain connects TRBV20-1 to TRBJ1-5; tentatively, D is TRBD1 (5 bases). The V and J ends lost 3 bases and 7 bases respectively, with 22 bases between them. CDR1 and CDR2 from the germline V gene are DFQATT and SNEGSKA (reference sequence). This CDR3 region has 16 residues. The CDR3 reads CSASPTSQGRNQPQHF. CDR3 nucleotides: TGCAGTGCTAGTCCTACCTCCCAGGGAAGGAACCAGCCCCAGCATTTT.

The chain combines TRBV2 with TRBJ1-5; 7 positions agree with TRBD1. V lost 2 bases, J lost 6 bases, and 4 bases stayed unmatched. The V gene's germline CDR1 is SNHLY and CDR2 FYNNEI. The CDR3 spans 14 residues. The CDR3 loop reads CASSEQGERQPQHF. The CDR3 DNA reads as TGTGCCAGCAGTGAACAGGGGGAGCGTCAGCCCCAGCATTTT.

The chain links TRBV7-8 to TRBJ1-3; possibly TRBD1 for D (6 bases). The CDR3 is 13 residues long. Germline V gene data show CDR1 as SGHVS and CDR2 as FQNEAQ. V was clipped by 6 bases and J by 4 bases, with 10 bases between them. The CDR3: CASSYREGNTIYF. The CDR3 nucleotides read TGTGCCAGCAGTTACAGGGAGGGAAACACCATATATTTT.

The V call is TRBV27, the J call TRBJ2-7; 11 bases are a match to TRBD2. Germline V lookup: CDR1 MNHEY, CDR2 SMNVEV (reference sequence). Losses at the gene ends were 2 bases for V and 7 bases for J; bases not matched to a gene: 13. This CDR3 has 17 amino acids. The CDR3 protein is CASSLTPGLAGPREQYF. As DNA, the CDR3 is TGTGCCAGCAGTTTAACCCCTGGACTAGCGGGTCCGCGGGAGCAGTACTTC.

This CDR3 is CASSQGAGANNEQFF. Written as DNA, the CDR3 is TGTGCCAGCTCCCAGGGAGCGGGAGCTAACAATGAGCAGTTCTTC. The gene calls are TRBV6-4 and TRBJ2-1; 8 nucleotides match TRBD2. V lost 8 bases to trimming and J lost 5 bases; unmatched junction nucleotides: 11. Per the germline V gene, CDR1 is MRHNA and CDR2 is SNTAGT. The CDR3 has 15 residues.

This clone was observed a handful of times. The chain combines TRBV3-1 (or the pseudogene TRBV3-2) with TRBJ2-5, with D perhaps matching TRBD2 (7 bases). The CDR3 runs to 15 residues. The V end lost 4 bases, the J end lost 6 bases, and 18 bases lay between the germline ends. Germline CDR1 reads LGHDT; CDR2 reads YNNKEL (reference sequence). The CDR3 DNA follows: TGTGCCAGCAGCCGGGACTACGCCAGGGGAAAGACCCAGTACTTC. Protein: CASSRDYARGKTQYF.

The chain employs TRBV7-2 and TRBJ2-5, with D possibly TRBD1 on 6 matching bases. This CDR3 contains 14 residues. From germline, CDR1 is SGHTA and CDR2 FQGNSA. The V gene lost 3 bases and the J gene lost 5 bases, with 13 bases spanning the gap. DNA for the CDR3: TGTGCCAGCAGCTTCTGGGGGCGAGAGGAGACCCAGTACTTC. It codes for CASSFWGREETQYF.

This sequence joins TRBV6-5 and TRBJ2-1, with a possible D match to TRBD2 (6 bases). Trimming took off 2 bases at V and 9 bases at J, with 11 bases between the two ends. CDR1 and CDR2 from the germline V gene are MNHEY and SVGAGI. The CDR3 has 13 residues. CDR3 coding DNA: TGTGCCAGCAGTTACCCCCCGGGGGTTGAGCAGTTCTTC. Translated, it gives CASSYPPGVEQFF.

The J gene is TRBJ2-2, the V gene TRBV6-2 or TRBV6-3, with 9 bases aligning to TRBD1. V shed 2 bases and J 6 bases; nucleotides not matched to a gene: 7. Germline V CDR1 and CDR2: MNHEY, SVGEGT. The CDR3 has 16 amino acids. The CDR3: CASSYPGTGIPGELFF. Here the CDR3 DNA reads TGTGCCAGCAGTTACCCCGGGACAGGGATACCCGGGGAGCTGTTTTTT.

A note on this clone: The junction departs from germline at one end; a sequencing error may be responsible. The rearrangement joins TRBV11-1 to TRBJ1-1; 7 bases are shared with TRBD1. Germline CDR1 and CDR2: SGHAT and FQDESV (reference sequence). The CDR3 spans 11 residues. The chain's CDR3 is CASSPRDSASF. The CDR3 bases are TGTGCCAGCAGCCCCCGGGACAGTGCCTCTTTT. The whole variable domain, remainder taken from reference TRBV11-1 and TRBJ1-1, is EAEVAQSPRYKITEKSQAVAFWCDPISGHATLYWYRQILGQGPELLVQFQDESVVDDSQLPKDRFSAERLKGVDSTLKIQPAELGDSAMYLCASSPRDSASFGQGTRLTVV.